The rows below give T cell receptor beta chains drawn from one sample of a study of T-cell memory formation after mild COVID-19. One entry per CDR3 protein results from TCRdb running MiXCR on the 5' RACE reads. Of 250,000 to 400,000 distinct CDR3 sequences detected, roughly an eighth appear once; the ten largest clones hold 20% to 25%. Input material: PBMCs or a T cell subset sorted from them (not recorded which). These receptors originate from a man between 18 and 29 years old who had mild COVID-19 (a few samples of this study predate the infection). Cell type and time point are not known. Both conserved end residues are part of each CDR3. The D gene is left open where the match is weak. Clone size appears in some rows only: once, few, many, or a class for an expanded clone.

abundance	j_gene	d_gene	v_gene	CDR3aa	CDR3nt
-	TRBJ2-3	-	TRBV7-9	CASSFRRDGTDTQYF	TGTGCCAGCAGCTTCCGCAGGGATGGCACAGATACGCAGTATTTT
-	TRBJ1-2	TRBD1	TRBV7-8	CASSLESDRNYGYTF	TGTGCCAGCAGCTTAGAATCGGACAGGAACTATGGCTACACCTTC
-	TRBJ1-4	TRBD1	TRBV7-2	CASSLPTGDNEKLFF	TGTGCCAGCAGCTTACCGACAGGGGATAATGAAAAACTGTTTTTT
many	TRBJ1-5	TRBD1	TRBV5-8	CASSLGDRVQPQHF	TGTGCCAGCAGCTTGGGCGACAGGGTCCAGCCCCAGCATTTT
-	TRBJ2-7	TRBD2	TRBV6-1	CASSEGGMEEQYF	TGTGCCAGCAGTGAGGGAGGGATGGAAGAGCAGTACTTC
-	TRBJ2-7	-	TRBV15	CATSRDRYEQYF	TGTGCCACCAGCAGAGACCGGTACGAGCAGTACTTC
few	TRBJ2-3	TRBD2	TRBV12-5	CASGPRGGGTITDTQYF	TGTGCTAGTGGTCCCAGGGGCGGGGGGACGATCACAGATACGCAGTATTTT
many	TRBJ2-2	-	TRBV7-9	CASSLPGLPTGELFF	TGTGCCAGCAGCTTGCCGGGACTGCCCACCGGGGAGCTGTTTTTT
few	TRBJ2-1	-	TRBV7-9	CASSLEGVEQFF	TGTGCCAGCAGCTTAGAGGGGGTTGAGCAGTTCTTC
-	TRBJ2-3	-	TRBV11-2	CASSSGRILFKRTDTQYF	TGTGCCAGCAGCTCGGGACGGATTCTCTTTAAGAGGACAGATACGCAGTATTTT
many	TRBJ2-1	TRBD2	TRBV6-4	CASSDSSGGNNEQFF	TGTGCCAGCAGTGACTCAAGCGGGGGGAACAATGAGCAGTTCTTC
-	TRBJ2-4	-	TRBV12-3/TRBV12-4	CASSRSQFENIQYF	TGTGCCAGCAGCCGCAGTCAGTTCGAAAACATTCAGTACTTC
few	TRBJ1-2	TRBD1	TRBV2	CASTRQGDGYTF	TGTGCCAGCACCCGCCAGGGGGATGGCTACACCTTC
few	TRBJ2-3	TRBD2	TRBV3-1	CASSQGRTSGGAFRQYF	TGTGCCAGCAGCCAAGGTCGGACTAGCGGGGGGGCCTTCCGGCAGTATTTT
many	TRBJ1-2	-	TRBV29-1	CSVDANYGYTF	TGCAGCGTTGATGCTAACTATGGCTACACCTTC
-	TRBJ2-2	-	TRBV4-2	CASSQASARTGELFF	TGTGCCAGCAGCCAAGCTAGCGCCCGGACCGGGGAGCTGTTTTTT
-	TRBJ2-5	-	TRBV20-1	CMLTRGNGGETQYF	TGCATGCTTACAAGGGGTAACGGCGGTGAGACCCAGTACTTC
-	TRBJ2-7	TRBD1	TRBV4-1	CASSQVPSTGTYEQYF	TGCGCCAGCAGCCAAGTCCCCTCGACAGGGACCTACGAGCAGTACTTC
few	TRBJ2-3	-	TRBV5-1	CASSSRGDRRVDTQYF	TGCGCCAGCAGCTCAAGGGGGGACAGACGAGTAGATACGCAGTATTTT
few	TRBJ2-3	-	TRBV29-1	CSVGAASTDTQYF	TGCAGCGTTGGGGCAGCTAGCACAGATACGCAGTATTTT
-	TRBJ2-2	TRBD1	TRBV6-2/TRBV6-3	CASSYRQGETGELFF	TGTGCCAGCAGTTACCGACAGGGAGAGACCGGGGAGCTGTTTTTT
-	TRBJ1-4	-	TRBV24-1	CATSTPPGEKLFF	TGTGCCACCAGTACCCCCCCTGGCGAAAAACTGTTTTTT
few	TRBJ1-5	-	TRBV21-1	CASSPMGIPANQPQHF	TGTGCCAGCAGCCCGATGGGGATACCGGCCAATCAGCCCCAGCATTTT
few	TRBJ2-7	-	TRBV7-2	CASSLAVGEIYEQYF	TGTGCCAGCAGCTTAGCAGTAGGAGAAATATACGAGCAGTACTTC
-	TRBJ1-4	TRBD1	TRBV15	CATAIADRAKLFF	TGTGCCACCGCGATTGCAGACAGGGCGAAACTGTTTTTT
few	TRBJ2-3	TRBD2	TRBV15	CATSRELAGITDTQYF	TGTGCCACCAGCAGAGAACTAGCGGGGATCACAGATACGCAGTATTTT
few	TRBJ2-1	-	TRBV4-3	CASSPPTAERHEQFF	TGCGCCAGCAGCCCGCCCACCGCCGAGCGGCATGAGCAGTTCTTC
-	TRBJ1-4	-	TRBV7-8	CASSFFRVTTNEKLFF	TGTGCCAGCAGCTTTTTCAGGGTTACAACTAATGAAAAACTGTTTTTT
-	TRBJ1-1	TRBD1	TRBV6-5	CASSYRDRGHAFF	TGTGCCAGCAGTTACCGGGACAGGGGGCACGCTTTCTTT
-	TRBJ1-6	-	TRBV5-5	CASSLGPGLNSPLHF	TGTGCCAGCAGCTTGGGTCCAGGGCTGAATTCACCCCTCCACTTT
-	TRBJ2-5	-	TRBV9	CASSAEGETQYF	TGTGCCAGCAGCGCCGAGGGGGAGACCCAGTACTTC
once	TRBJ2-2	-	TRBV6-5	CASSYERYRVGTGELFF	TGTGCCAGCAGTTACGAACGGTACAGGGTCGGCACCGGGGAGCTGTTTTTT
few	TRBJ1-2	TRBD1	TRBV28	CASSGTAGYTF	TGTGCCAGCAGTGGGACAGCTGGCTACACCTTC
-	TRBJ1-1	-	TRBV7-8	CASSFDTEAFF	TGTGCCAGCAGCTTCGACACTGAAGCTTTCTTT
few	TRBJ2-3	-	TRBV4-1	CASSHPGGEPSTDTQYF	TGCGCCAGCAGTCACCCTGGCGGGGAGCCCAGCACAGATACGCAGTATTTT
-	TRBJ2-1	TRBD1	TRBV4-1	CASSQLYGQGLGQFF	TGCGCCAGCAGCCAACTCTACGGACAGGGGCTTGGGCAGTTCTTC
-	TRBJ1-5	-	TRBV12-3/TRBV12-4	CATQYRVNQPQHF	TGTGCCACCCAGTACAGAGTTAATCAGCCCCAGCATTTT
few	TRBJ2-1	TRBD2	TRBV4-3	CASSHLAGGPNEQFF	TGCGCCAGCAGCCACCTCGCGGGGGGGCCTAATGAGCAGTTCTTC
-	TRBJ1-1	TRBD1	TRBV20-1	CSVPDRGNTEAFF	TGCAGTGTTCCGGACAGGGGTAACACTGAAGCTTTCTTT
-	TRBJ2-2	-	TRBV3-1	CASSPMVGTAGGELFF	TGTGCCAGCAGCCCAATGGTTGGTACTGCCGGCGGGGAGCTGTTTTTT
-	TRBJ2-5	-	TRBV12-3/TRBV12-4	CASSRTLGGETQYF	TGTGCCAGCAGCCGAACTCTGGGGGGTGAGACCCAGTACTTC
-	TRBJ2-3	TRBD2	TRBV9	CASSGGLAGADTQYF	TGTGCCAGCAGCGGGGGACTAGCGGGGGCAGATACGCAGTATTTT
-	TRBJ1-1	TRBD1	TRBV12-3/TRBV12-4	CASSRDRGHTEAFF	TGTGCCAGCAGTCGGGACAGGGGGCACACTGAAGCTTTCTTT
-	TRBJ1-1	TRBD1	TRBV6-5	CASSYSGTGQNTEAFF	TGTGCCAGCAGTTACTCGGGGACAGGGCAGAACACTGAAGCTTTCTTT
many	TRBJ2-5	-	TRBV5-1	CASSLEGTQETQYF	TGCGCCAGCAGCTTGGAGGGGACTCAAGAGACCCAGTACTTC
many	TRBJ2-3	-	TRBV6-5	CASSTTGRTTDTQYF	TGTGCCAGCAGTACTACGGGACGGACGACAGATACGCAGTATTTT
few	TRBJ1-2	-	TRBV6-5	CASSAGRIYGYTF	TGTGCCAGCAGTGCAGGAAGGATTTATGGCTACACCTTC
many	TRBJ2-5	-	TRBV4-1	CASSQGGTQYF	TGCGCCAGCAGCCAAGGGGGGACCCAGTACTTC
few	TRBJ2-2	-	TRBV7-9	CASRSDRDTGELFF	TGTGCCAGCAGATCTGACAGAGACACCGGGGAGCTGTTTTTT
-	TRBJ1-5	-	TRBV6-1	CASSEGGWQPQHF	TGTGCCAGCAGTGAAGGGGGATGGCAGCCCCAGCATTTT
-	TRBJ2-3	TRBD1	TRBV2	CASSETGGVDTQYF	TGTGCCAGCAGTGAAACAGGGGGCGTCGATACGCAGTATTTT
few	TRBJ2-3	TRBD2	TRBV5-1	CASSLGLAGPTDTQYF	TGCGCCAGCAGTCTCGGACTAGCGGGCCCCACAGATACGCAGTATTTT
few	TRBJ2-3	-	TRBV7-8	CASSLGVFLTDTQYF	TGTGCCAGCAGCTTAGGAGTATTTCTCACAGATACGCAGTATTTT